The clone carrying this T cell receptor beta chain is classed as medium-sized. The target antigen is unknown. V was clipped by 1 base and J by 2 bases; unmatched bases: 4. This CDR3 is 16 amino acids long. From germline, CDR1 is SGDLS and CDR2 YYNGEE. This record comes from a study of CD8 T cells in ankylosing spondylitis. Quantitative 5'-RACE was performed with molecular barcodes, and it yielded the TCR beta libraries. TCRdb redid the calling of the 5' RACE reads with MiXCR, one entry per CDR3 protein. The sample contains about 42,000 distinct CDR3 sequences, 4% of which appear only once. General study points: The study identified a TCR beta motif of under ten highly homologous variants that appeared characteristic of ankylosing spondylitis blood. Within peripheral blood, clones linked to disease were CD8+ and relatively rare.

The chain employs TRBV9 and TRBJ1-2, with 11 bases fitting TRBD1. Sequencing was done on a sample of blood, either unsorted or a sorted T cell fraction (not recorded which). The TCR comes from a female donor with ankylosing spondylitis or in good health (not recorded which). The DNA for the CDR3 is TGTGCCAGCAGCGTAAACCGGGACAGGGGGAACTATGGCTACACCTTC. It yields the protein CASSVNRDRGNYGYTF.